The rows below give T cell receptor beta chains drawn from one sample of a study of cytomegalovirus exposure and HLA in healthy donors. Using immunoSEQ multiplex PCR, the repertoire was profiled, and TCRdb retains in-frame clones only, with some absent. The sample holds some 120,000 clones; 50% to 65% are singletons and the top ten take nearly 9.5%. The sample comprised PBMCs. The receptors were gathered from a woman between 40 and 55 years old in good health and CMV-seropositive. Both conserved end residues are part of each CDR3. The D gene is left open where the match is weak. Some rows have no size entry. The others give once, few or many, or a class for an expanded clone.

V	J	size	D	DNA	CDR3
TRBV7-2	TRBJ2-3	.	.	TGTGCCAGCAGCTTAGACGGTAGCACAGATACGCAGTATTTT	CASSLDGSTDTQYF
TRBV4-1	TRBJ1-4	.	.	TGCGCCAGCAGCCAAGCCAGGGCCTCTAATGAAAAACTGTTTTTT	CASSQARASNEKLFF
TRBV29-1	TRBJ2-7	.	TRBD2	TGCAGCGGTGGGACTAGCGGGAGGGATGGCGAGCAGTACTTC	CSGGTSGRDGEQYF
TRBV27	TRBJ2-2	.	TRBD1	TGTGCCAGCAGGGGACAGACCACCGGGGAGCTGTTTTTT	CASRGQTTGELFF
TRBV7-9	TRBJ2-3	.	.	TGTGCCAGCAGCTTATCAACTCGCGGGGGCCCAGATACGCAGTATTTT	CASSLSTRGGPDTQYF
TRBV5-4	TRBJ2-3	.	.	TGTGCCAGCAGGCAAAAGGGGCGCACAGATACGCAGTATTTT	CASRQKGRTDTQYF
TRBV5-1	TRBJ1-3	.	.	TGCGCCAGCAGTATGGGGGGGACTGGAAACACCATATATTTT	CASSMGGTGNTIYF
TRBV2	TRBJ1-5	.	.	TGTGCCAGCGGGGGGGGGCGAGTTGGCAATCAGCCCCAGCATTTT	CASGGGRVGNQPQHF
TRBV30	TRBJ1-1	once	.	TGTGCCTGGAGTTTTTACGACCCGGGACTCGGGAACACTGAAGCTTTCTTT	CAWSFYDPGLGNTEAFF
TRBV29-1	TRBJ2-7	.	.	TGCAGCGCGTTGGTCCTCGGCGAGCAGTACTTC	CSALVLGEQYF
TRBV29-1	TRBJ1-1	.	.	TGCAGCGTCAGGTTGGGCGGGCTGGATTTCTTT	CSVRLGGLDFF
TRBV6-6	TRBJ1-5	.	.	TGTGCCAGCAGTTCTAAGAATCAGCCCCAGCATTTT	CASSSKNQPQHF
TRBV4-3	TRBJ2-7	.	TRBD2	TGCGCCAGCAGCCAAGATCGATTAGACGGGAGGGCTCTGGGCGAGCAGTACTTC	CASSQDRLDGRALGEQYF
TRBV7-3	TRBJ1-4	.	.	TGTGCCAGCAGCGACGGGAGCGGAAAACTGTTTTTT	CASSDGSGKLFF
TRBV28	TRBJ1-1	.	.	TGTGCCAGCAGTTATACAGGTTCGAACACTGAAGCTTTCTTT	CASSYTGSNTEAFF
TRBV18	TRBJ2-5	few	.	TGTGCCAGCTCACCAGTCTCGGTCGCCAGGGGAGAGACCCAGTACTTC	CASSPVSVARGETQYF
TRBV2	TRBJ2-2	.	TRBD1	TGTGCCAGTACGGGACAGGGGAGTTCCGGGGAGCTGTTTTTT	CASTGQGSSGELFF
TRBV29-1	TRBJ2-7	.	.	TGCAGCGTTGTCTATCCGCGTTATCCCTACGAGCAGTACTTC	CSVVYPRYPYEQYF
TRBV4-3	TRBJ2-7	.	.	TGCGCCAGCAGCCTATCCCATCCAGGTGGCAACGAGCAGTACTTC	CASSLSHPGGNEQYF
TRBV7-2	TRBJ1-1	.	.	TGTGCCAGCAGCTTCCGGGGGGCGAACACTGAAGCTTTCTTT	CASSFRGANTEAFF
TRBV11-3	TRBJ2-7	.	TRBD1	TGTGCCAGCAGCACGGGACAGTACCACGAGCAGTACTTC	CASSTGQYHEQYF
TRBV4-3	TRBJ1-2	.	.	TGCGCCAGCAGCCAAAACAATGGCTACACCTTC	CASSQNNGYTF
TRBV7-2	TRBJ2-7	few	TRBD2	TGTGCCAGCAGCGAGGGACTAGCTGTCTACGAGCAGTACTTC	CASSEGLAVYEQYF
TRBV19	TRBJ1-5	.	.	TGTGCCAGTAGGTTGCGGGGCGCAAGCAATCAGCCCCAGCATTTT	CASRLRGASNQPQHF
TRBV5-5	TRBJ2-7	few	TRBD2	TGTGCCAGCAGCTTGCTTAGCGGGGTTACTTACGAGCAGTACTTC	CASSLLSGVTYEQYF
TRBV7-9	TRBJ2-3	few	.	TGTGCCAGCAGCTTCCCCGAGGGCAGCACAGATACGCAGTATTTT	CASSFPEGSTDTQYF
TRBV28	TRBJ1-1	.	.	TGTGCCAGCAGCCCCATAAAGGCGGCCGCTGAAGCTTTCTTT	CASSPIKAAAEAFF
TRBV19	TRBJ2-5	.	TRBD2	TGTGCCAGTAGTGCTTGGACTAGCGAGACCCAGTACTTC	CASSAWTSETQYF
TRBV6-5	TRBJ2-2	.	.	TGTGCCAGCAGTTACTCTACTGATTCCACCGGGGAGCTGTTTTTT	CASSYSTDSTGELFF
TRBV4-2	TRBJ1-1	.	TRBD1	TGTGCCAGCAGCCCGGGACAGGGGGGTTCAGAGAACACTGAAGCTTTCTTT	CASSPGQGGSENTEAFF
TRBV9	TRBJ2-1	.	TRBD2	TGTGCCAGCAGCACACTAGCGGGAGGTTTCTATGAGCAGTTCTTC	CASSTLAGGFYEQFF
TRBV4-1	TRBJ1-2	few	.	TGCGCCAGCAGCCAAGATTATGGCTGGAACTATGGCTACACCTTC	CASSQDYGWNYGYTF
TRBV28	TRBJ1-2	once	.	TGTGCCAGCAGCAGCGGGGGTCTGGGTGGCTACACCTTC	CASSSGGLGGYTF
TRBV19	TRBJ2-2	few	.	TGTGCCAGTAGTCCGGGGACAGGGGAGCTGTTTTTT	CASSPGTGELFF
TRBV6-5	TRBJ1-1	.	.	TGTGCCAGCAGTTACTCGGCCGCCGAATTGGCTTTCTTT	CASSYSAAELAFF
TRBV4-1	TRBJ1-3	few	.	TGCGCCAGCAGCCCCAGTGGGCGACGGACAAACGCTGGAAACACCATATATTTT	CASSPSGRRTNAGNTIYF
TRBV6-6	TRBJ1-5	.	.	TGTGCCAGCAGTTACTCGATGGCGGCGGTCAGAGGCGGTTTTTTT	CASSYSMAAVRGGFF
TRBV6-5	TRBJ1-1	.	.	TGTGCCAGCAGTTACGGTCTACGCACTGAAGCTTTCTTT	CASSYGLRTEAFF
TRBV15	TRBJ1-5	.	.	TGTGCCACCAGCAGCTTCCGGGTTGAGCCCCAGCATTTT	CATSSFRVEPQHF
TRBV14	TRBJ1-2	few	.	TGTGCCAGCAGCCAAGAGTTCGGGTATGGCTACACCTTC	CASSQEFGYGYTF
TRBV10-3	TRBJ2-5	.	.	TGTGCCATCAGTGAGTCGGAGCAGGGTGAAGAGACCCAGTACTTC	CAISESEQGEETQYF
TRBV9	TRBJ2-7	.	TRBD1	TGTGCCAGCAGCCCCGGGACAGTTGCCTACGAGCAGTACTTC	CASSPGTVAYEQYF
TRBV25-1	TRBJ2-3	.	.	TGTGCCAGCAGTGAATATAACACAGATACGCAGTATTTT	CASSEYNTDTQYF
TRBV6-1	TRBJ2-5	.	.	TGTGCCAGCAGTGTTTTCCAACAGGGCCAAGAGACCCAGTACTTC	CASSVFQQGQETQYF
TRBV18	TRBJ2-5	.	TRBD2	TGTGCCAGCTCACCAAACTTTGGCGGGAGCGAAGAGACCCAGTACTTC	CASSPNFGGSEETQYF
TRBV9	TRBJ2-5	.	TRBD2	TGTGCCAGCAGCGTAGGGGGGACTAGCGGGAGTATCCCCCAAGAGACCCAGTACTTC	CASSVGGTSGSIPQETQYF
TRBV9	TRBJ1-2	.	.	TGTGCCAGCAATTCGGGCGGGATCTATGGCTACACCTTC	CASNSGGIYGYTF
TRBV6-5	TRBJ2-7	.	.	TGTGCCAGCAGCCTAACCATACCCAAGTACTACGAGCAGTACTTC	CASSLTIPKYYEQYF
TRBV7-3	TRBJ2-1	few	TRBD2	TGTGCCAGCAGCTTAACCCGACTAGCGGGAGTTCGGGGTGAGCAGTTCTTC	CASSLTRLAGVRGEQFF
TRBV18	TRBJ2-3	.	TRBD2	TGTGCCAGCTCACCACCGGGGGGGGCAGATACGCAGTATTTT	CASSPPGGADTQYF
TRBV6-5	TRBJ2-7	.	TRBD2	TGTGCCAGCAGCCCCACGGGACTAGCGGGATACGAGCAGTACTTC	CASSPTGLAGYEQYF
TRBV4-1	TRBJ2-6	.	TRBD1	TGCGCCAGCAGCCAATCGACAGGGGTGGCCAACGTCCTGACTTTC	CASSQSTGVANVLTF
TRBV7-2	TRBJ2-1	few	TRBD1	TGTGCCAGCAGCGACCCAGCCGGGACAGGGGGTTACAATGAGCAGTTCTTC	CASSDPAGTGGYNEQFF
TRBV4-2	TRBJ1-4	once	.	TGTGCCAGCAGCCAGATCAGTGACTCAACTAATGAAAAACTGTTTTTT	CASSQISDSTNEKLFF
TRBV28	TRBJ2-7	.	TRBD1	TGTGCCAGCAGGGTAGGACAGGGGCGGTACGAGCAGTACTTC	CASRVGQGRYEQYF
TRBV2	TRBJ2-5	.	TRBD1	TGTGCCAGCGGGGACAGAATGACCCAGTACTTC	CASGDRMTQYF
TRBV29-1	TRBJ2-5	.	.	TGCAGCGTTGTCGGGACATCATACGAGACCCAGTACTTC	CSVVGTSYETQYF
TRBV2	TRBJ1-1	few	.	TGTGCCAGCGGCGGGCGAAATGAAGCTTTCTTT	CASGGRNEAFF
TRBV4-3	TRBJ2-5	.	TRBD1	TGCGCCAGCAGCCAAGGACAGGGGGGTTGGGAGACCCAGTACTTC	CASSQGQGGWETQYF